This T cell receptor (beta chain) was recovered during a study of control samples from healthy donors and cancer patients. TCRdb keeps only in-frame clones here, not all; method: immunoSEQ multiplex PCR. Of 95,000 to 150,000 clones in the sample, more than 85% were seen once. Trimming took 0 bases from V and 0 from J; bases not matched to a gene: 7. From germline, CDR1 is SGHRS and CDR2 YFSETQ. The CDR3 spans 18 residues. Sequencing was done on a sample of blood. This receptor was identified in a man in his late teens or twenties in good health. The rearrangement joins TRBV5-1 to TRBJ2-3; 10 bases are a match to TRBD2. The CDR3 nucleotides read TGCGCCAGCAGCTTGGCCTTAACTAGCGGGACTAGCACAGATACGCAGTATTTT. Protein product: CASSLALTSGTSTDTQYF.